Listed below are T cell receptor beta chains from one sample, sequenced in a study of human T cells and chemical hapten exposure. TCRdb re-called the reads through MiXCR, storing one row per CDR3 protein. The sample lists fewer than 150,000 distinct CDR3 sequences; more than 8.5% were seen once. The sample consisted of whole blood. Source of these receptors: a human donor in good health. Some clones in this sample may be carry-over from other donors' samples. Both conserved end residues are part of each CDR3. D genes are given only for firm matches. Clone sizes are given selectively: once, few, many, or a class where the clone is expanded.

size	D	J	V	DNA	CDR3
.	TRBD2	TRBJ2-1	TRBV20-1	TGCAGTGCTGTCCTAGCGGGAGTTTCATCCAATGAGCAGTTCTTC	CSAVLAGVSSNEQFF
.	.	TRBJ2-5	TRBV7-9	TGTGCCAGCAGCTTCTCGTCTAGCGACGGGGAGACCCAGTACTTC	CASSFSSSDGETQYF
many	TRBD1	TRBJ2-1	TRBV29-1	TGCAGCGTCGCCGGGACAGGGGGTCGGAATGAGCAGTTCTTC	CSVAGTGGRNEQFF
many	.	TRBJ2-7	TRBV20-1	TGCAGTGCTCTTTTTCAACAGGGCTACGAGCAGTACTTC	CSALFQQGYEQYF
.	TRBD2	TRBJ2-1	TRBV7-6	TGTGCCAGCAGCCCGAGCGGGGGGGAATCATACAAAGAGCAGTTCTTC	CASSPSGGESYKEQFF
.	.	TRBJ2-7	TRBV6-2/TRBV6-3	TGTGCCAGCAGTTACTCCGCAGGGAAGCAGTACTTC	CASSYSAGKQYF
.	.	TRBJ2-7	TRBV20-1	TGCAGTGCTAGAGATCAAAGCTCCTACGAGCAGTACTTC	CSARDQSSYEQYF
many	TRBD1	TRBJ2-1	TRBV6-1	TGTGCCAGCAGTGAAATTTTGGACAGGGGAAATGAGCAGTTCTTC	CASSEILDRGNEQFF
many	TRBD1	TRBJ1-5	TRBV6-5	TGTGCCAGCAGTCCCAAAGGGAGCGGGACAGGTAGAGATCAGCCCCAGCATTTT	CASSPKGSGTGRDQPQHF
few	.	TRBJ1-4	TRBV5-1	TGCGCCAGCAGCCCAGCTAGAACAACTAATGAAAAACTGTTTTTT	CASSPARTTNEKLFF
.	.	TRBJ2-5	TRBV7-6	TGTGCCAGCAGCTTAGGTGGTTGGGGTGAAGAGACCCAGTACTTC	CASSLGGWGEETQYF
.	TRBD1	TRBJ1-6	TRBV5-1	TGCGCCAGCAGCTTGGAAGGACAGGTGAATTCACCCCTCCACTTT	CASSLEGQVNSPLHF
.	TRBD1	TRBJ2-3	TRBV7-6	TGTGCCAGCAGCTTGACGACAGGGGTGACAGATACGCAGTATTTT	CASSLTTGVTDTQYF
.	.	TRBJ2-3	TRBV20-1	TGCAGTGCTCAACCCCAGGGGACAGATACGCAGTATTTT	CSAQPQGTDTQYF
many	.	TRBJ2-7	TRBV10-3	TGTGCCATCAGTGAGTCGACAGGCAGCTCCTACGAGCAGTACTTC	CAISESTGSSYEQYF
many	.	TRBJ1-2	TRBV6-6	TGTGCCAGCAGTTACAGAGTAACAGGCTACACCTTC	CASSYRVTGYTF
few	.	TRBJ1-1	TRBV27	TGTGCCAGCAGGCGACTTCCAGGGAACACTGAAGCTTTCTTT	CASRRLPGNTEAFF
many	.	TRBJ1-1	TRBV28	TGTGCCAGCACTCCAAGCCGGGGGAACACTGAAGCTTTCTTT	CASTPSRGNTEAFF
few	.	TRBJ2-7	TRBV6-6	TGTGCCAGCAGTCCCGGGGGATACTACGAGCAGTACTTC	CASSPGGYYEQYF
many	.	TRBJ1-5	TRBV25-1	TGTGCCAGCAGTGAATACAGGGAGGGTCAGCCCCAGCATTTT	CASSEYREGQPQHF
many	.	TRBJ1-1	TRBV29-1	TGCAGCGTTGAAGAGGGAGCGAACACTGAAGCTTTCTTT	CSVEEGANTEAFF
few	TRBD1	TRBJ2-3	TRBV29-1	TGCAGCGTTGAAGGACCACCCCTTGGACAGGGTTTGGATACGCAGTATTTT	CSVEGPPLGQGLDTQYF
many	TRBD1	TRBJ1-1	TRBV20-1	TGCAGTGCTAGAAGACAGGGGATAGGGGGTGAAGCTTTCTTT	CSARRQGIGGEAFF
.	.	TRBJ2-5	TRBV5-6	TGTGCCAGCAGCCCCCGGCCGGAACGAGAGACCCAGTACTTC	CASSPRPERETQYF
.	.	TRBJ2-3	TRBV12-3/TRBV12-4	TGTGCCAGCAGTTTTTTCGGAAATTCGGGGTCAGATACGCAGTATTTT	CASSFFGNSGSDTQYF
many	TRBD1	TRBJ1-6	TRBV6-5	TGTGCCAGCAGTCCGGGACAGGGAACCCCACCCCTCCACTTT	CASSPGQGTPPLHF
many	.	TRBJ2-3	TRBV19	TGTGCCAGTAGTATCGTAGGGGAGATCCAAGATACGCAGTATTTT	CASSIVGEIQDTQYF
few	.	TRBJ1-5	TRBV12-3/TRBV12-4	TGTGCCAGCAGTCAATCCTATCGACGGGATAGCAATCAGCCCCAGCATTTT	CASSQSYRRDSNQPQHF
few	.	TRBJ2-7	TRBV2	TGTGCCAGCAACCTGGACAGACTCTACGAGCAGTACTTC	CASNLDRLYEQYF
many	TRBD2	TRBJ2-1	TRBV20-1	TGCAGTGCTAGAGTACCAGAGCATAGCGGGGCCCGGGAGCAGTTCTTC	CSARVPEHSGAREQFF
many	TRBD2	TRBJ2-1	TRBV6-4	TGTGCCAGCAGTGCAACCAGCGGGGATTACAATGAGCAGTTCTTC	CASSATSGDYNEQFF
many	.	TRBJ1-1	TRBV9	TGTGCCAGCAGCCCCGTGGAGGGGGGCTTGAACACTGAAGCTTTCTTT	CASSPVEGGLNTEAFF
few	.	TRBJ1-5	TRBV19	TGTGCCAGTAGTTTCAGCGGGGGGTTTGAGCCCCAGCATTTT	CASSFSGGFEPQHF
many	.	TRBJ2-3	TRBV3-1	TGTGCCAGCAGCCAAGACATAGCGGTCCAGAGTACGCAGTATTTT	CASSQDIAVQSTQYF
few	.	TRBJ2-5	TRBV12-3/TRBV12-4	TGTGCCAGCAGTTTCAGGGGACTCCATAGGGAGACCCAGTACTTC	CASSFRGLHRETQYF
few	.	TRBJ2-5	TRBV7-9	TGTGCCAGCAGAGGGCAGGGAGGCGAGACCCAGTACTTC	CASRGQGGETQYF
many	.	TRBJ2-7	TRBV20-1	TGCAGTGCCCGATGGGCGGGGAGCTCCTACGAGCAGTACTTC	CSARWAGSSYEQYF
.	TRBD1	TRBJ1-1	TRBV5-4	TGTGCCAGCAGCTTGGGACAGGGGCGGCACACTGAAGCTTTCTTT	CASSLGQGRHTEAFF
many	.	TRBJ1-5	TRBV12-3/TRBV12-4	TGTGCCAGCAGTTTGATGGGTCTTTACCAGCCCCAGCATTTT	CASSLMGLYQPQHF
.	.	TRBJ2-3	TRBV19	TGTGCCAGTAGTCCTCGAGGTAGCACAGATACGCAGTATTTT	CASSPRGSTDTQYF
few	TRBD2	TRBJ2-7	TRBV20-1	TGCAGTGCCCCGGGACTAGCGGAGGGCGGAATGGGCGAGCAGTACTTC	CSAPGLAEGGMGEQYF
few	.	TRBJ2-7	TRBV6-9	TGTGCCAGCAGTTATCCCCCGGGACTTAGCTACGAGCAGTACTTC	CASSYPPGLSYEQYF
.	TRBD2	TRBJ2-7	TRBV7-2	TGTGCCAGCAGCTTCCTAGCGGCCCACGAGCAGTACTTC	CASSFLAAHEQYF
few	TRBD2	TRBJ2-1	TRBV19	TGTGCCAGTAGTATAGGTGGGACTAGCGGGAGTTATGAGCAGTTCTTC	CASSIGGTSGSYEQFF
.	TRBD1	TRBJ1-2	TRBV13	TGTGCCAGCAGCTTAGCCCGGACAGGGGCTGGCTACACCTTC	CASSLARTGAGYTF
few	.	TRBJ1-5	TRBV7-9	TGTGCCAGCAGCTTATCAGGGCTAGATCAGCCCCAGCATTTT	CASSLSGLDQPQHF
.	.	TRBJ1-1	TRBV3-1	TGTGCCAGCAGCTGCCCCCGGGACACTGAAGCTTTCTTT	CASSCPRDTEAFF
many	.	TRBJ2-5	TRBV3-1	TGTGCCAGCAGCCAAAAACGGGGCGTACAAGAGACCCAGTACTTC	CASSQKRGVQETQYF
.	TRBD2	TRBJ2-1	TRBV4-1	TGCGCCAGCAGCCAAGTTGGGACCCAGACTAGCGGGAAGAGGGAGCAGATCTTC	CASSQVGTQTSGKREQIF
many	.	TRBJ2-5	TRBV11-2	TGTGCCAGCAGCCCCTCCGAGGGGGTAATGAGAGAGACCCAGTACTTC	CASSPSEGVMRETQYF
many	TRBD1	TRBJ1-6	TRBV20-1	TGCAGTGCTAGAGATCTGGGACAGGGGGCCCGTATAGGTTATTCACCCCTCCACTTT	CSARDLGQGARIGYSPLHF
many	TRBD1	TRBJ2-7	TRBV2	TGTGCCAGCAGGGTACCACAGGGGATAAATGGCGAGCAGTACTTC	CASRVPQGINGEQYF
many	.	TRBJ1-5	TRBV12-3/TRBV12-4	TGTGCCAGCAGTTTTGTGGCCGATCAGCCCCAGCATTTT	CASSFVADQPQHF
.	.	TRBJ2-7	TRBV14	TGTGCCAGCAGCCGCAGTCGAGGAGGACTATCGGTGAATTACTACGAGCAGTACTTC	CASSRSRGGLSVNYYEQYF
few	TRBD1	TRBJ2-7	TRBV10-3	TGTGCCATCAGTGACCCTCTCGACAGGGGGTCCTACGAGCAGTACTTC	CAISDPLDRGSYEQYF
few	TRBD1	TRBJ2-7	TRBV3-1	TGTGCCAGCAGCTCCGGACAGGGAATGCACGAGCAGTACTTC	CASSSGQGMHEQYF